These T cell receptor beta chains were read from a single sample in a study of vaccination effects on CD4 cells after COVID-19. Some clones are missing from TCRdb's copy, which holds only in-frame ones; the method was immunoSEQ multiplex PCR. The repertoire has approximately 25,000 clones, 83% of them found once; the top ten carry approximately 1.4%. Antigens for these TCRs are unknown. The starting material was CD4+ T cells from PBMCs cultured with HCoV-NL63 spike peptides, obtained after COVID-19 vaccination. The source is a human donor who received a COVID-19 vaccine. Some clones in this sample may be carry-over from other donors' samples. Both conserved end residues are part of each CDR3. The order of the fields is D gene, J gene, clone size, V gene, CDR3 protein, CDR3 DNA. The D gene is left open where the match is weak. Only part of the rows carry a size: once, few, many, or a class if the clone is expanded.

d_gene: .; j_gene: TRBJ1-1; abundance: .; v_gene: TRBV24-1; CDR3aa: CATSDFVGVLTSEAFF; CDR3nt: TGTGCCACCAGTGATTTCGTAGGGGTTCTAACCAGTGAAGCTTTCTTT
d_gene: .; j_gene: TRBJ2-2; abundance: .; v_gene: TRBV7-9; CDR3aa: CASRNQGSNTGELFF; CDR3nt: TGTGCCAGCAGGAATCAGGGTTCGAACACCGGGGAGCTGTTTTTT
d_gene: TRBD2; j_gene: TRBJ2-4; abundance: .; v_gene: TRBV10-3; CDR3aa: CAISGGTSTKNIQYF; CDR3nt: TGTGCCATCAGTGGGGGGACTAGCACCAAAAACATTCAGTACTTC
d_gene: TRBD1; j_gene: TRBJ1-1; abundance: .; v_gene: TRBV18; CDR3aa: CASSQSLDRATEAFF; CDR3nt: TGTGCCAGCTCACAATCACTGGACAGGGCAACTGAAGCTTTCTTT
d_gene: TRBD1; j_gene: TRBJ1-2; abundance: .; v_gene: TRBV2; CDR3aa: CASRDRGLGGYTF; CDR3nt: TGTGCCAGCAGGGACAGGGGTTTAGGTGGCTACACCTTC
d_gene: .; j_gene: TRBJ1-1; abundance: .; v_gene: TRBV9; CDR3aa: CASSYLTDGNTEAFF; CDR3nt: TGTGCCAGCAGCTATTTAACGGACGGGAACACTGAAGCTTTCTTT
d_gene: TRBD1; j_gene: TRBJ2-5; abundance: .; v_gene: TRBV29-1; CDR3aa: CSVVGTGQETQYF; CDR3nt: TGCAGCGTTGTCGGGACAGGGCAAGAGACCCAGTACTTC
d_gene: .; j_gene: TRBJ2-5; abundance: .; v_gene: TRBV7-9; CDR3aa: CASSPRQKLQETQYF; CDR3nt: TGTGCCAGCAGCCCCCGACAGAAGCTCCAAGAGACCCAGTACTTC
d_gene: .; j_gene: TRBJ1-5; abundance: .; v_gene: TRBV5-1; CDR3aa: CASSPQVGGQPQHF; CDR3nt: TGCGCCAGCAGCCCCCAGGTGGGGGGGCAGCCCCAGCATTTT
d_gene: TRBD2; j_gene: TRBJ2-2; abundance: .; v_gene: TRBV5-1; CDR3aa: CASSGGDLDTGELFF; CDR3nt: TGCGCCAGCAGCGGGGGGGACCTCGACACCGGGGAGCTGTTTTTT
d_gene: .; j_gene: TRBJ2-3; abundance: few; v_gene: TRBV4-3; CDR3aa: CASSQVYILAGASTDTQYF; CDR3nt: TGCGCCAGCAGCCAAGTATACATCTTGGCGGGGGCCAGCACAGATACGCAGTATTTT
d_gene: .; j_gene: TRBJ1-4; abundance: .; v_gene: TRBV6-6; CDR3aa: CASSPRGGTGGKEKLFF; CDR3nt: TGTGCCAGCAGTCCCCGGGGAGGAACGGGGGGGAAGGAAAAACTGTTTTTT
d_gene: .; j_gene: TRBJ1-2; abundance: .; v_gene: TRBV12-3/TRBV12-4; CDR3aa: CASSHGPGYTF; CDR3nt: TGTGCCAGCAGTCACGGACCAGGCTACACCTTC
d_gene: .; j_gene: TRBJ1-6; abundance: .; v_gene: TRBV27; CDR3aa: CASSFTYNSPLHF; CDR3nt: TGTGCCAGCAGTTTCACCTATAATTCACCCCTCCACTTT
d_gene: .; j_gene: TRBJ1-1; abundance: .; v_gene: TRBV7-8; CDR3aa: CASSASLNTEAFF; CDR3nt: TGTGCCAGCAGCGCATCCCTGAACACTGAAGCTTTCTTT
d_gene: .; j_gene: TRBJ2-3; abundance: .; v_gene: TRBV5-5; CDR3aa: CASSLSPSDTQYF; CDR3nt: TGTGCCAGCAGCTTGTCCCCTTCAGATACGCAGTATTTT
d_gene: .; j_gene: TRBJ1-2; abundance: few; v_gene: TRBV7-8; CDR3aa: CASSSPPGARGYTF; CDR3nt: TGTGCCAGCAGCTCCCCCCCGGGGGCGCGGGGCTACACCTTC
d_gene: TRBD2; j_gene: TRBJ2-3; abundance: .; v_gene: TRBV7-9; CDR3aa: CASKPRESGGSVADTQYF; CDR3nt: TGTGCCAGCAAGCCCCGCGAGTCGGGGGGGTCGGTAGCAGATACGCAGTATTTT
d_gene: .; j_gene: TRBJ2-2; abundance: .; v_gene: TRBV7-9; CDR3aa: CASSLMGATTGELFF; CDR3nt: TGTGCCAGCAGCTTAATGGGCGCCACCACCGGGGAGCTGTTTTTT
d_gene: .; j_gene: TRBJ2-1; abundance: .; v_gene: TRBV5-1; CDR3aa: CASSPDVIRHNEQFF; CDR3nt: TGCGCCAGCAGCCCGGATGTGATACGACACAATGAGCAGTTCTTC
d_gene: TRBD2; j_gene: TRBJ2-3; abundance: .; v_gene: TRBV15; CDR3aa: CATTGLARVVDTQYF; CDR3nt: TGTGCCACCACGGGACTAGCACGAGTCGTTGATACGCAGTATTTT
d_gene: .; j_gene: TRBJ2-3; abundance: .; v_gene: TRBV7-9; CDR3aa: CASSLRQSSTDTQYF; CDR3nt: TGTGCCAGCAGCTTAAGACAGTCTAGCACAGATACGCAGTATTTT
d_gene: TRBD1; j_gene: TRBJ1-1; abundance: .; v_gene: TRBV28; CDR3aa: CASSQGGQGLYGVAFF; CDR3nt: TGTGCCAGCAGTCAGGGCGGACAGGGATTGTACGGGGTAGCTTTCTTT
d_gene: .; j_gene: TRBJ1-1; abundance: once; v_gene: TRBV5-1; CDR3aa: CASSLAPGNTEAFF; CDR3nt: TGCGCCAGCAGCTTGGCCCCGGGGAACACTGAAGCTTTCTTT
d_gene: .; j_gene: TRBJ2-5; abundance: .; v_gene: TRBV18; CDR3aa: CASSPSPGAGETQYF; CDR3nt: TGTGCCAGCTCACCTAGTCCGGGGGCGGGAGAGACCCAGTACTTC
d_gene: .; j_gene: TRBJ2-4; abundance: once; v_gene: TRBV7-6; CDR3aa: CASSRKTGRTPAKNIQYF; CDR3nt: TGTGCCAGCAGCCGAAAAACCGGTCGGACTCCAGCCAAAAACATTCAGTACTTC
d_gene: .; j_gene: TRBJ1-1; abundance: few; v_gene: TRBV11-2; CDR3aa: CASSFFSLRVRNTEAFF; CDR3nt: TGTGCCAGCAGCTTCTTCTCCTTGAGGGTGCGGAACACTGAAGCTTTCTTT
d_gene: .; j_gene: TRBJ1-1; abundance: .; v_gene: TRBV7-3; CDR3aa: CASSPRDGVLSEAFF; CDR3nt: TGTGCCAGCAGCCCCCGGGACGGCGTTCTATCTGAAGCTTTCTTT
d_gene: TRBD1; j_gene: TRBJ1-1; abundance: .; v_gene: TRBV6-6; CDR3aa: CASSYYAGQGAPEAFF; CDR3nt: TGTGCCAGCAGTTACTACGCAGGACAGGGGGCCCCTGAAGCTTTCTTT
d_gene: TRBD2; j_gene: TRBJ2-3; abundance: .; v_gene: TRBV24-1; CDR3aa: CAISSGGGSTDTQYF; CDR3nt: TGTGCCATCTCTAGCGGGGGGGGTAGCACAGATACGCAGTATTTT
d_gene: .; j_gene: TRBJ1-1; abundance: .; v_gene: TRBV11-1; CDR3aa: CASSLVRGTEAFF; CDR3nt: TGTGCCAGCAGCTTAGTCCGAGGAACTGAAGCTTTCTTT
d_gene: .; j_gene: TRBJ1-4; abundance: .; v_gene: TRBV2; CDR3aa: CASLLPATNEKLFF; CDR3nt: TGTGCCAGCCTTCTTCCCGCAACTAATGAAAAACTGTTTTTT
d_gene: .; j_gene: TRBJ1-2; abundance: .; v_gene: TRBV30; CDR3aa: CAWSINRVNGYTF; CDR3nt: TGTGCCTGGAGTATAAACAGGGTCAATGGCTACACCTTC
d_gene: .; j_gene: TRBJ2-3; abundance: .; v_gene: TRBV9; CDR3aa: CASSVAGATDTQYF; CDR3nt: TGTGCCAGCAGCGTAGCGGGGGCAACAGATACGCAGTATTTT
d_gene: TRBD1; j_gene: TRBJ1-2; abundance: .; v_gene: TRBV5-1; CDR3aa: CASSLEGQTRGYTF; CDR3nt: TGCGCCAGCAGCTTGGAGGGACAGACTAGGGGCTACACCTTC
d_gene: .; j_gene: TRBJ1-1; abundance: .; v_gene: TRBV9; CDR3aa: CASSVAMGTEAFF; CDR3nt: TGTGCCAGCAGCGTAGCTATGGGCACTGAAGCTTTCTTT
d_gene: .; j_gene: TRBJ2-1; abundance: .; v_gene: TRBV7-9; CDR3aa: CASSPRGTLRFF; CDR3nt: TGTGCCAGCAGCCCGAGGGGGACATTAAGGTTCTTC
d_gene: TRBD2; j_gene: TRBJ2-1; abundance: few; v_gene: TRBV6-6; CDR3aa: CASGGTSGANEQFF; CDR3nt: TGTGCCAGCGGCGGAACTAGCGGTGCCAATGAGCAGTTCTTC
d_gene: TRBD2; j_gene: TRBJ2-1; abundance: .; v_gene: TRBV19; CDR3aa: CASSSLAGASKNEQFF; CDR3nt: TGTGCCAGTAGTTCCTTAGCGGGGGCCTCGAAAAATGAGCAGTTCTTC
d_gene: .; j_gene: TRBJ2-1; abundance: once; v_gene: TRBV12-3/TRBV12-4; CDR3aa: CASSLREYNEQFF; CDR3nt: TGTGCCAGCAGTTTACGCGAATACAATGAGCAGTTCTTC
d_gene: .; j_gene: TRBJ1-1; abundance: .; v_gene: TRBV6-2/TRBV6-3; CDR3aa: CASSSAQGNTEAFF; CDR3nt: TGTGCCAGCAGTTCCGCCCAGGGGAACACTGAAGCTTTCTTT
d_gene: .; j_gene: TRBJ2-2; abundance: .; v_gene: TRBV30; CDR3aa: CAWSVFRVRADTGELFF; CDR3nt: TGTGCCTGGAGTGTCTTTCGTGTCAGGGCGGACACCGGGGAGCTGTTTTTT
d_gene: .; j_gene: TRBJ1-1; abundance: .; v_gene: TRBV12-3/TRBV12-4; CDR3aa: CASSLGRDTEAFF; CDR3nt: TGTGCCAGCAGTTTGGGCAGGGACACTGAAGCTTTCTTT
d_gene: .; j_gene: TRBJ1-1; abundance: .; v_gene: TRBV18; CDR3aa: CASSPPVNTEAFF; CDR3nt: TGTGCCAGCTCACCCCCGGTGAACACTGAAGCTTTCTTT
d_gene: TRBD2; j_gene: TRBJ2-3; abundance: .; v_gene: TRBV2; CDR3aa: CASSRLAENTDTQYF; CDR3nt: TGTGCCAGCAGCCGACTAGCGGAGAACACAGATACGCAGTATTTT
d_gene: TRBD2; j_gene: TRBJ2-3; abundance: .; v_gene: TRBV6-1; CDR3aa: CASSEWTSGDTQYF; CDR3nt: TGTGCCAGCAGTGAATGGACTAGCGGAGATACGCAGTATTTT
d_gene: TRBD1; j_gene: TRBJ2-2; abundance: .; v_gene: TRBV24-1; CDR3aa: CATSDPGQGASGELFF; CDR3nt: TGTGCCACCAGTGATCCGGGACAGGGGGCTTCCGGGGAGCTGTTTTTT
d_gene: TRBD1; j_gene: TRBJ2-4; abundance: .; v_gene: TRBV6-6; CDR3aa: CASSTGQGYTKNIQYF; CDR3nt: TGTGCCAGCAGTACAGGACAGGGTTATACCAAAAACATTCAGTACTTC
d_gene: .; j_gene: TRBJ1-2; abundance: .; v_gene: TRBV6-4; CDR3aa: CASSDSVGFGYTF; CDR3nt: TGTGCCAGCAGTGACTCCGTTGGGTTTGGCTACACCTTC
d_gene: .; j_gene: TRBJ1-5; abundance: once; v_gene: TRBV12-3/TRBV12-4; CDR3aa: CASSFLDQPQHF; CDR3nt: TGTGCCAGCAGTTTTCTTGATCAGCCCCAGCATTTT
d_gene: .; j_gene: TRBJ1-6; abundance: once; v_gene: TRBV18; CDR3aa: CASSPPPLVGNSPLHF; CDR3nt: TGTGCCAGCTCACCACCTCCTTTGGTGGGTAATTCACCCCTCCACTTT
d_gene: .; j_gene: TRBJ2-5; abundance: .; v_gene: TRBV5-1; CDR3aa: CASSLQQETQYF; CDR3nt: TGCGCCAGCAGTTTACAACAAGAGACCCAGTACTTC
d_gene: .; j_gene: TRBJ2-5; abundance: .; v_gene: TRBV25-1; CDR3aa: CASSTGPETQYF; CDR3nt: TGTGCCAGCAGCACGGGCCCGGAGACCCAGTACTTC